This T cell receptor (beta chain) was observed in a study of cytomegalovirus exposure and HLA in healthy donors. As for the study in general: Findings of an earlier analysis included some 120 million unique TCR beta sequences from 190 million or so T cells. Study outcomes and limitations: TCR beta V segments were, for the most part, productive about 87% or about 30% of the time in an earlier analysis.

The V segment lost 2 bases and the J segment 5 bases; nucleotides outside the gene matches: 7. The CDR3 runs to 15 residues. Germline lookup yields CDR1 MNHNS and CDR2 SASEGT. 13 Jbeta primers and 60 Vbeta primers were used for the PCR. TCRdb keeps only in-frame clones here, not all; method: immunoSEQ multiplex PCR. Of about 130,000 clones listed, approximately 70% were seen once; the top ten hold roughly 3%. This clone was picked up a small number of times. No antigen is known for it. V usage is TRBV6-1 and J usage is TRBJ2-5; TRBD2 matches 8 bases. The sequenced sample consisted of PBMCs. This clonotype was sampled from a woman aged 55-70 years in good health and CMV-seropositive. DNA of the CDR3: TGTGCCAGCAGTGAATCCAGCGGGGGATTGGAGACCCAGTACTTC. It codes for CASSESSGGLETQYF.